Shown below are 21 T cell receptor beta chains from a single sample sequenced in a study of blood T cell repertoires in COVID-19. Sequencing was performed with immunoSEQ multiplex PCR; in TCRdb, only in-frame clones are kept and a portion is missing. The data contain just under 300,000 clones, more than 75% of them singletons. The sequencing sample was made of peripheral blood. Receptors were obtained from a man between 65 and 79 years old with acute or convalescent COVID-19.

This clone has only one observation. As DNA, the CDR3 is TGTGCCAGCAGCTTAATCTCGACTCCCGGGGAGCTGTTTTTT. Residues: CASSLISTPGELFF. The chain couples TRBV7-9 to TRBJ2-2; D remains unclear. The germline V gene encodes CDR1 SEHNR and CDR2 FQNEAQ (reference sequence). V lost 2 bases, J lost 6 bases, and 10 bases lay in between. The CDR3 has 14 residues. Variable domain in full (rest from reference TRBV7-9 and TRBJ2-2): DTGVSQNPRHKITKRGQNVTFRCDPISEHNRLYWYRQTLGQGPEFLTYFQNEAQLEKSRLLSDRFSAERPKGSFSTLEIQRTEQGDSAMYLCASSLISTPGELFFGEGSRLTVL.

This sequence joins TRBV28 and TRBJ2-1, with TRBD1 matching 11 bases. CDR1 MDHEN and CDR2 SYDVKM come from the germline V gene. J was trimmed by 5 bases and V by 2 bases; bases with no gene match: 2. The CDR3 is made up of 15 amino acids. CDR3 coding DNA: TGTGCCAGCAGTTTAGCGGACAGGGGGCACAATGAGCAGTTCTTC. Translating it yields CASSLADRGHNEQFF. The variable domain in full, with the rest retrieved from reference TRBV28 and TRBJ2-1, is DVKVTQSSRYLVKRTGEKVFLECVQDMDHENMFWYRQDPGLGLRLIYFSYDVKMKEKGDIPEGYSVSREKKERFSLILESASTNQTSMYLCASSLADRGHNEQFFGPGTRLTVL.

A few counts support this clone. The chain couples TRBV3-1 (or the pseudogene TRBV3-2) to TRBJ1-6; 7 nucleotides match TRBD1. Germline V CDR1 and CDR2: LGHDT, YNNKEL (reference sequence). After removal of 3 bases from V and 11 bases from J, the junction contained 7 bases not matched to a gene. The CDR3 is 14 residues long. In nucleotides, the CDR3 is TGTGCCAGCAGCCACGGGACAGAGCCGACACCCCTCCACTTT. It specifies CASSHGTEPTPLHF.

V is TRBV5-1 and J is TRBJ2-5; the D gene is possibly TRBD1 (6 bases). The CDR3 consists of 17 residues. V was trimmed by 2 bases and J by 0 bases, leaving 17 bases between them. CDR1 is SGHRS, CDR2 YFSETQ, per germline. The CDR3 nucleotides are TGCGCCAGCAGCTTCGCTTTTGGGGGCGCGTACCAAGAGACCCAGTACTTC. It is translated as CASSFAFGGAYQETQYF. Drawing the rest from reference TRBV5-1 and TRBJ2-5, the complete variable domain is KAGVTQTPRYLIKTRGQQVTLSCSPISGHRSVSWYQQTPGQGLQFLFEYFSETQRNKGNFPGRFSGRQFSNSRSEMNVSTLELGDSALYLCASSFAFGGAYQETQYFGPGTRLLVL.

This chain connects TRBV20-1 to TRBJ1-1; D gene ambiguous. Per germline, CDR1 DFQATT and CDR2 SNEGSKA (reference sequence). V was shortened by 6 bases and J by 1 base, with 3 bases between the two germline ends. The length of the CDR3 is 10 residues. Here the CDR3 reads CSAWNTEAFF. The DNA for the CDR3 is TGCAGTGCCTGGAACACTGAAGCTTTCTTT.

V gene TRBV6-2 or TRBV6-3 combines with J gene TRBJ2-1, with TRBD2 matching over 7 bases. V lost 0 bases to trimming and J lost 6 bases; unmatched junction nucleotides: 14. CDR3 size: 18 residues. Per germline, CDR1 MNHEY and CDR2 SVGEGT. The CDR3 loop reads CASSYSTVRDYGSNEQFF. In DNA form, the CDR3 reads TGTGCCAGCAGTTACTCGACTGTCCGGGACTACGGATCCAATGAGCAGTTCTTC.

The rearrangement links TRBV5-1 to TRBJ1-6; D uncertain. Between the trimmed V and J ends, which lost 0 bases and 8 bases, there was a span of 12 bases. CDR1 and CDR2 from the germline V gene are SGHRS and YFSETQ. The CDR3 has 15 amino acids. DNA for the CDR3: TGCGCCAGCAGCTTGGCCCTAAGCCGTTATTCACCCCTCCACTTT. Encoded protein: CASSLALSRYSPLHF.

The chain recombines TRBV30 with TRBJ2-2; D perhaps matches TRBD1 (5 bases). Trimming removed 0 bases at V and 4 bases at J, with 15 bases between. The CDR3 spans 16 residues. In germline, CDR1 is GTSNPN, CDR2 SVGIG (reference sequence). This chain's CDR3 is CAWSVFGQGLTGELFF. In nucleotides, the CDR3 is TGTGCCTGGAGTGTTTTTGGGCAGGGCCTCACCGGGGAGCTGTTTTTT.

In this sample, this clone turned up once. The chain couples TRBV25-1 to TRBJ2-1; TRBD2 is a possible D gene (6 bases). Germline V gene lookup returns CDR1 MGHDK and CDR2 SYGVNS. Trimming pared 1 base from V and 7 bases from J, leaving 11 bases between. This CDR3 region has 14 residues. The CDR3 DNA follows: TGTGCCAGCAGTGAATCTATCGGGGGAAATGAGCAGTTCTTC. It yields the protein CASSESIGGNEQFF.

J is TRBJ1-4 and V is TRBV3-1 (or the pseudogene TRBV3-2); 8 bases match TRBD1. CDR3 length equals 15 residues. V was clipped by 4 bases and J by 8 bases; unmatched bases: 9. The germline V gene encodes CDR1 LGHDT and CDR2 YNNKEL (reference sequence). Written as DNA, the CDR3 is TGTGCCAGCAGCCCGAGGACAGGGAGCGGGGAAAAACTGTTTTTT. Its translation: CASSPRTGSGEKLFF.

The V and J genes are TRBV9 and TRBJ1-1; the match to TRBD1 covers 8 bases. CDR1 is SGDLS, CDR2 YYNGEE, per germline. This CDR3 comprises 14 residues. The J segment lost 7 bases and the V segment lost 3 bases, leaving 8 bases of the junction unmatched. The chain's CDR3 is CASSGLLDRGEAFF. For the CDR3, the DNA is TGTGCCAGCAGCGGACTCTTAGACAGGGGTGAAGCTTTCTTT.

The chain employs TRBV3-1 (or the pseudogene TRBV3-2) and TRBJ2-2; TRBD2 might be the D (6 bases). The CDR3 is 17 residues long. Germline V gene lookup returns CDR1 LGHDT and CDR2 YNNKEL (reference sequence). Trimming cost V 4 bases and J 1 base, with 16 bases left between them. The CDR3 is CASSLPEGGENTGELFF. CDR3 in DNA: TGTGCCAGCAGCCTCCCTGAGGGAGGAGAGAACACCGGGGAGCTGTTTTTT.

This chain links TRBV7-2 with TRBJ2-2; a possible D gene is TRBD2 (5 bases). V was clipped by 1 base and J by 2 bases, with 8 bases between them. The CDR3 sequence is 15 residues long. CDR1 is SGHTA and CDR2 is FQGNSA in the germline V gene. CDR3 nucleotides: TGTGCCAGCAGCTTAGGCGGGTACAACACCGGGGAGCTGTTTTTT. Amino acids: CASSLGGYNTGELFF.

DNA for the CDR3: TGTGCCATCAGTGAGTCGAGGATCGCAGGGCATCAGCCCCAGCATTTT. It yields the protein CAISESRIAGHQPQHF. V and J are TRBV10-3 and TRBJ1-5; D is possibly TRBD1 (5 bases). The CDR3 runs 16 residues. Trimming pared 0 bases from V and 5 bases from J, leaving 14 bases between. The germline V gene encodes CDR1 ENHRY and CDR2 SYGVKD.

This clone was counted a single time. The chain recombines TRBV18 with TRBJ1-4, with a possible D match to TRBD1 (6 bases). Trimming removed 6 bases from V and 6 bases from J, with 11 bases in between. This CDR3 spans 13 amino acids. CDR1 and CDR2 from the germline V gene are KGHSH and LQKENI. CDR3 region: CASSGGADEKLFF. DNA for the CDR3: TGTGCCAGCTCCGGGGGGGCGGATGAAAAACTGTTTTTT.

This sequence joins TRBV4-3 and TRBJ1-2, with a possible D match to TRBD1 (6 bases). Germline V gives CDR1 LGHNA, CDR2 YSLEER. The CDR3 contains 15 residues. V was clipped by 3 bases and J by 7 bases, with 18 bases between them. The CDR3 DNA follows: TGCGCCAGCAGCCACGACACAGGGTCCTCTGGTGGCTACACCTTC. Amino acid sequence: CASSHDTGSSGGYTF.

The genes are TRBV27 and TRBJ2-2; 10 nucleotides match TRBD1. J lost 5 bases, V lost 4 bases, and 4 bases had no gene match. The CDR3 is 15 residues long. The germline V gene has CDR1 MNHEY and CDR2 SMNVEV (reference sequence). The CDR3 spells CASSSGTGVTGELFF. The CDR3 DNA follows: TGTGCCAGCAGTTCGGGGACAGGGGTGACCGGGGAGCTGTTTTTT.

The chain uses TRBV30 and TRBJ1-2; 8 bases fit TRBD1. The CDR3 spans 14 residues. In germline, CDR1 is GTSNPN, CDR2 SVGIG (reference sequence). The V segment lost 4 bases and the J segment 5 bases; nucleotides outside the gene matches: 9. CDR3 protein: CAWITGGRRYGYTF. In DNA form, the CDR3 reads TGTGCCTGGATCACAGGGGGAAGGCGGTATGGCTACACCTTC.

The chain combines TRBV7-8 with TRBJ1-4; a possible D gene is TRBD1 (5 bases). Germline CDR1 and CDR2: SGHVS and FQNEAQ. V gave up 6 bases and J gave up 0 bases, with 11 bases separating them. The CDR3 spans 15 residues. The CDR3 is CASSLQQATNEKLFF. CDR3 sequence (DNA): TGTGCCAGCAGTTTACAACAGGCAACTAATGAAAAACTGTTTTTT.

CDR3 coding DNA: TGTGCCAGCCAGGACAGAAACTATGGCTACACCTTC. Its translation: CASQDRNYGYTF. The V gene is TRBV25-1, the J gene TRBJ1-2, with a weak D call TRBD1 (6 bases). The length of the CDR3 is 12 residues. Germline V lookup: CDR1 MGHDK, CDR2 SYGVNS. V shed 8 bases and J shed 2 bases, with 9 bases lying between them.

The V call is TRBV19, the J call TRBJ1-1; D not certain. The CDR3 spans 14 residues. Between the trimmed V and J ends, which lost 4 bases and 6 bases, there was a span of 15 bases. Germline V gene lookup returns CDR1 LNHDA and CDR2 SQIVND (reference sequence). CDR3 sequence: CASSSRQVQAEAFF. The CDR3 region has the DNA TGTGCCAGTAGTAGTCGTCAGGTTCAGGCTGAAGCTTTCTTT.